This TCR beta chain was documented in a study of cytomegalovirus exposure and HLA in healthy donors. Overall study: The roughly 120 validation repertoires, a later analysis reported, used the same platform as the approximately 630 first-cohort repertoires. Study-wide findings and caveats: Cytomegalovirus association was assigned to around 150 TCR beta chains. As confirmed in vitro, a few CMV-associated chains were specific for CMV antigens.

The V gene's germline CDR1 is SGHRS and CDR2 YFSETQ. The CDR3 is 16 residues long. With 3 bases clipped from V and 4 bases from J, the junction kept 9 bases outside the gene matches. About this clone itself: Its antigen is unknown.

Measured with immunoSEQ multiplex PCR; TCRdb has only the in-frame clones, and not every one. The table has approximately 160,000 clones, 89% seen once. The origin of this receptor is a man between 18 and 29 years old in good health and CMV-seropositive. The rearrangement uses TRBV5-1 and TRBJ2-3; TRBD2 matches 9 bases. What was sequenced was PBMCs. DNA for the CDR3: TGCGCCAGCAGCTCAGGACTAGCGCTAGGGGCAGATACGCAGTATTTT. Translation: CASSSGLALGADTQYF.